Below, one T cell receptor beta chain is given with its context. Profiled with immunoSEQ multiplex PCR; TCRdb holds only in-frame clones, not every one. The sample contains under 110,000 clones, about nine tenths of which appear only once. The entry originates in a study of T cell changes during pregnancy in multiple sclerosis. The length of the CDR3 is 15 residues. Germline CDR1 is LNHDA and CDR2 is SQIVND (reference sequence). The germline V and J ends were trimmed by 7 bases and 4 bases, with 17 bases remaining between them. This chain connects TRBV19 to TRBJ1-5; TRBD1 might be the D (6 bases). The receptor was isolated from a female donor with multiple sclerosis, enrolled in a pregnancy study. This sample comprised peripheral blood, obtained after pregnancy. CDR3: CASTNVARGNQPQHF. As DNA, the CDR3 is TGTGCCAGTACCAACGTGGCCAGGGGTAATCAGCCCCAGCATTTT.